The 30 T cell receptor beta chains below come from one sample, sequenced in a study of blood T cell repertoires in COVID-19. Assay used: immunoSEQ multiplex PCR; TCRdb lists only in-frame clones, some missing. The sample records around 130,000 clones, roughly 80% being singletons. Sequenced sample: peripheral blood. The receptors stem from a woman between 55 and 75 years old with acute or convalescent COVID-19.

As concerns this clone: This sample includes further DNA sequences coding for the same CDR3. The chain employs TRBV6-5 and TRBJ1-2; D gene uncertain. Germline values: CDR1 MNHEY, CDR2 SVGAGI. Trimming took 7 bases from V and 2 from J, leaving 5 bases between them. This CDR3 spans 11 amino acids. Here the CDR3 DNA reads TGTGCCAGCACCGAGAACTATGGCTACACCTTC. Encoded protein: CASTENYGYTF.

The chain employs TRBV2 and TRBJ1-2, with no clear D. Trimming pared 3 bases from V and 13 bases from J, leaving 6 bases between. Germline CDR1 SNHLY, CDR2 FYNNEI. The CDR3 loop spans 9 amino acids. The chain's CDR3 is CASSEAGTF. The CDR3 DNA follows: TGTGCCAGCAGTGAGGCGGGCACCTTC.

V gene TRBV6-5 combines with J gene TRBJ2-7; D is possibly TRBD2 (6 bases). CDR3 length: 14 amino acids. The germline V and J ends were trimmed by 10 bases and 0 bases, with 16 bases remaining between them. The V gene's germline CDR1 is MNHEY and CDR2 SVGAGI. The CDR3 DNA reads TGTGCCACCACCCGGGCGGGGAGCTCCTACGAGCAGTACTTC. Its translation: CATTRAGSSYEQYF.

A single count supports this clone. V usage is TRBV5-1 and J usage is TRBJ2-2; D may be TRBD2 (5 bases). The CDR3 has 14 residues. From germline, CDR1 is SGHRS and CDR2 YFSETQ. The V end was cut by 5 bases, the J end by 2 bases, with 10 bases between. The CDR3 DNA reads TGCGCCAGCAGAGAGCTAGCTAACACCGGGGAGCTGTTTTTT. This translates into CASRELANTGELFF.

This chain uses TRBV19 with TRBJ1-5; D gene unclear. This CDR3 comprises 16 residues. Germline V gene sequence: CDR1 LNHDA, CDR2 SQIVND (reference sequence). Trimming removed 4 bases at V and 7 bases at J, with 20 bases between. Written as DNA, the CDR3 is TGTGCCAGTAGTACCGGCGGGGAACGAAAAACCCAGCCCCAGCATTTT. It codes for CASSTGGERKTQPQHF. Based on the CDR3 plus reference TRBV19 and TRBJ1-5, the full variable domain is DGGITQSPKYLFRKEGQNVTLSCEQNLNHDAMYWYRQDPGQGLRLIYYSQIVNDFQKGDIAEGYSVSREKKESFPLTVTSAQKNPTAFYLCASSTGGERKTQPQHFGDGTRLSIL.

This sequence joins TRBV7-9 and TRBJ1-1; a weak D match, TRBD1 (6 bases). With 5 bases removed from V and 0 bases from J, the gap between germline ends came to 19 bases. This CDR3 contains 17 residues. Germline CDR1 is SEHNR and CDR2 is FQNEAQ (reference sequence). The CDR3 DNA reads as TGTGCCAGCAGCCTACCGAAGAACAGGGCGGTGAACACTGAAGCTTTCTTT. Encoded protein: CASSLPKNRAVNTEAFF.

V and J are TRBV19 and TRBJ1-1; D is uncertain. This CDR3 has 13 residues. Per the germline V gene, CDR1 is LNHDA and CDR2 is SQIVND (reference sequence). The V and J ends lost 3 bases and 4 bases respectively, with 9 bases between them. In DNA form, the CDR3 reads TGTGCCAGTAGTATCCGGGGAAGCACTGAAGCTTTCTTT. Its protein is CASSIRGSTEAFF.

The chain carries TRBV5-6 and TRBJ1-3; D uncertain. The CDR3 contains 13 residues. Germline CDR1 reads SGHDT; CDR2 reads YYEEEE. Trimming shortened V by 2 bases and J by 4 bases, and 7 bases separated the two germline ends. This chain's CDR3 is CASSFSGGNTIYF. For the CDR3, the DNA is TGTGCCAGCAGCTTTTCCGGGGGAAACACCATATATTTT.

J is TRBJ2-7 and V is TRBV12-3 or TRBV12-4; no firm D call. Trimming stripped 3 bases from V and 0 bases from J, with 6 bases between. This CDR3 has 13 residues. The CDR3 sequence is CASSFVSSYEQYF. CDR3 bases: TGTGCCAGCAGTTTTGTCTCCTCCTACGAGCAGTACTTC.

The J gene is TRBJ1-5, the V gene TRBV27; a possible D gene is TRBD1 (5 bases). Germline V CDR1 and CDR2: MNHEY, SMNVEV (reference sequence). Trimming pared 5 bases from V and 6 bases from J, leaving 11 bases between. The CDR3 extends over 13 amino acids. Here the CDR3 reads CASSPQGIQPQHF. In nucleotides, the CDR3 is TGTGCCAGCAGTCCCCAGGGTATTCAGCCCCAGCATTTT.

J is TRBJ2-5 and V is TRBV5-1; perhaps TRBD2 as D (6 bases). This CDR3 has 13 amino acids. CDR1 is SGHRS, CDR2 YFSETQ, per germline. V lost 4 bases and J lost 5, with 12 bases in between. The CDR3 coding sequence is TGCGCCAGCAGCGCGGCGGGGTTGGAGACCCAGTACTTC. Translating it yields CASSAAGLETQYF.

The gene calls are TRBV6-5 and TRBJ1-5; D is ambiguous. Per the germline V gene, CDR1 is MNHEY and CDR2 is SVGAGI. Trimming left V 0 bases short and J 7 bases short, with 13 bases between. The CDR3 sequence is 15 residues long. CDR3 bases: TGTGCCAGCAGTTACTCGTTTGAGGGAAGCCAGCCCCAGCATTTT. This translates into CASSYSFEGSQPQHF.

The chain has TRBV7-3 and TRBJ2-5, with a tentative D call TRBD1 (5 bases). V lost 5 bases to trimming and J lost 2 bases, with 9 bases between them. The CDR3 sequence is 13 residues long. Germline V gene sequence: CDR1 SGHTA, CDR2 FQGTGA. DNA for the CDR3: TGTGCCAGCAGCCCAGGACATCAAGAGACCCAGTACTTC. It codes for CASSPGHQETQYF.

This rearrangement joins TRBV12-5 to TRBJ1-1; 8 positions match TRBD1. Germline V gene sequence: CDR1 LGHNT, CDR2 FRNRAP. The ends lost 0 bases at V and 11 bases at J; junction bases unmatched: 14. This CDR3 spans 16 amino acids. The CDR3 DNA reads as TGTGCTAGTGGTTTGGTACAGACAGGGGATACCAAAGGGGCTTTCTTT. Its translation: CASGLVQTGDTKGAFF.

In this sample, this clone turned up once. At the DNA level, this CDR3 is encoded by other sequences in the same sample as well. Written as DNA, the CDR3 is TGTGCCAGCAGCCGCCGAGGGGGAAACAATGAGCAGTTCTTC. The encoded protein is CASSRRGGNNEQFF. The chain is built from TRBV7-3 and TRBJ2-1; maybe TRBD1 (6 bases). The CDR3 runs to 14 residues. Trimming removed 5 bases from V and 5 bases from J, with 13 bases in between. CDR1 is SGHTA, CDR2 FQGTGA, per germline.

The V call is TRBV5-8, the J call TRBJ2-3, with a weak D call TRBD1 (5 bases). CDR3 length equals 16 residues. Deletions cut 0 bases from V and 0 bases from J, with 11 bases between. Germline V gene lookup returns CDR1 SGHTS and CDR2 YDEGEE. The DNA for the CDR3 is TGTGCCAGCAGCTTGGAGGGCAGGGCTAGCACAGATACGCAGTATTTT. Translation gives CASSLEGRASTDTQYF. Full variable domain (remainder filled in from reference TRBV5-8 and TRBJ2-3): EAGVTQSPTHLIKTRGQQATLRCSPISGHTSVYWYQQALGLGLQFLLWYDEGEERNRGNFPPRFSGRQFPNYSSELNVNALELEDSALYLCASSLEGRASTDTQYFGPGTRLTVL.

J is TRBJ2-3 and V is TRBV5-1; possible D gene TRBD1, 6 bases. The CDR3 is 15 residues long. Germline V CDR1 and CDR2: SGHRS, YFSETQ. V lost 5 bases to trimming and J lost 4 bases, with 17 bases between them. In DNA form, the CDR3 reads TGCGCCAGCAGTCTCATGGGGACAACCTCAGATACGCAGTATTTT. Its protein product is CASSLMGTTSDTQYF.

The CDR3 DNA is TGTGCCTGGAGTGTAACTTGGGGGCGCGGGAAACTGTTTTTT. It translates to CAWSVTWGRGKLFF. This chain connects TRBV30 to TRBJ1-4, with D tentatively TRBD1 (6 bases). Trimming removed 0 bases from V and 11 bases from J, with 16 bases in between. Per the germline V gene, CDR1 is GTSNPN and CDR2 is SVGIG (reference sequence). The CDR3 runs to 14 residues.

This chain connects TRBV3-1 (or the pseudogene TRBV3-2) to TRBJ2-2; possibly TRBD2 for D (6 bases). The CDR3 totals 15 residues. Trimming removed 2 bases at V and 4 bases at J, with 11 bases between. The germline gives CDR1 LGHDT, CDR2 YNNKEL (reference sequence). This CDR3 reads CASSQKPGGTGELFF. In DNA form, the CDR3 reads TGTGCCAGCAGCCAAAAGCCCGGGGGCACCGGGGAGCTGTTTTTT.

The chain employs TRBV19 and TRBJ1-1, with D maybe TRBD1 (5 bases). The CDR3 consists of 14 residues. V was clipped by 6 bases and J by 4 bases, with 15 bases between them. Germline V lookup: CDR1 LNHDA, CDR2 SQIVND (reference sequence). CDR3 DNA sequence: TGTGCCAGTAGCTCAGGGTTTCATGGCACTGAAGCTTTCTTT. It yields the protein CASSSGFHGTEAFF.

With regard to this clone: The identical CDR3 is also encoded by other nucleotide sequences in the sample. J is TRBJ2-7 and V is TRBV19; 8 positions match TRBD1. Trimming cost V 3 bases and J 4 bases; bases outside gene matches: 8. Germline V gene lookup returns CDR1 LNHDA and CDR2 SQIVND (reference sequence). This CDR3 is 15 amino acids long. The CDR3 DNA reads as TGTGCCAGTAGTATTGGACAGGGAGGAAGTTACGAGCAGTACGTC. This sequence encodes CASSIGQGGSYEQYV.

This clone was detected a few times. This chain links TRBV7-6 with TRBJ1-3; the D gene is possibly TRBD1 (5 bases). Deletions cut 5 bases from V and 6 bases from J, with 17 bases between. The germline CDR1 and CDR2 sequences are SGHVS and FNYEAQ. There are 15 residues in the CDR3. The CDR3 here is CASSPDSNKLNTIYF. The CDR3 bases are TGTGCCAGCAGCCCTGACAGCAACAAGTTAAACACCATATATTTT.

The chain links TRBV11-2 to TRBJ2-7, with D tentatively TRBD2 (6 bases). V was clipped by 1 base and J by 4 bases, with 14 bases between them. The CDR3 is 15 amino acids. The germline V gene encodes CDR1 SGHAT and CDR2 FQNNGV. The CDR3 protein is CASSLGGSGAYEQYV. The CDR3, as DNA: TGTGCCAGCAGCTTAGGGGGTAGCGGAGCTTACGAGCAGTACGTC.

Here the CDR3 reads CASSSQGPMNTEAFF. The CDR3 coding sequence is TGTGCCAGTAGTTCCCAGGGCCCCATGAACACTGAAGCTTTCTTT. The V and J genes are TRBV19 and TRBJ1-1; D may be TRBD1 (5 bases). This CDR3 is built from 15 residues. V was clipped by 5 bases and J by 0 bases, with 13 bases between them. CDR1 is LNHDA and CDR2 is SQIVND in the germline V gene (reference sequence). The full variable domain, completed using reference TRBV19 and TRBJ1-1, is DGGITQSPKYLFRKEGQNVTLSCEQNLNHDAMYWYRQDPGQGLRLIYYSQIVNDFQKGDIAEGYSVSREKKESFPLTVTSAQKNPTAFYLCASSSQGPMNTEAFFGQGTRLTVV.

V gene TRBV19 combines with J gene TRBJ1-2, with D unclear. V lost 7 bases, J lost 8 bases, and 17 bases lay in between. This CDR3 is built from 13 residues. Germline V gene lookup returns CDR1 LNHDA and CDR2 SQIVND (reference sequence). The CDR3 here is CASKPGSLRGYTF. DNA of the CDR3: TGTGCCAGTAAACCGGGATCCCTTCGGGGCTACACCTTC.

J is TRBJ1-4 and V is TRBV27; TRBD1 is a possible D gene (5 bases). The CDR3 length is 17 residues. Deletions cut 5 bases from V and 5 bases from J, with 21 bases between. Germline CDR1 reads MNHEY; CDR2 reads SMNVEV (reference sequence). The CDR3 region is CASSLTPRQPPNEKLFF. CDR3 DNA sequence: TGTGCCAGCAGTCTTACCCCCCGACAGCCACCGAATGAAAAACTGTTTTTT. The full variable domain, its missing parts supplied by reference TRBV27 and TRBJ1-4, is EAQVTQNPRYLITVTGKKLTVTCSQNMNHEYMSWYRQDPGLGLRQIYYSMNVEVTDKGDVPEGYKVSRKEKRNFPLILESPSPNQTSLYFCASSLTPRQPPNEKLFFGSGTQLSVL.

V is TRBV3-1 (or the pseudogene TRBV3-2) and J is TRBJ1-5, with TRBD1 as a possible D gene (5 bases). The V gene's germline CDR1 is LGHDT and CDR2 YNNKEL (reference sequence). Trimming removed 4 bases from V and 3 bases from J, with 10 bases in between. The length of the CDR3 is 14 residues. The CDR3 spells CASSPTEFNQPQHF. CDR3 coding DNA: TGTGCCAGCAGCCCGACAGAATTCAATCAGCCCCAGCATTTT.

J is TRBJ1-1 and V is TRBV27, with 12 bases aligning to TRBD1. There are 16 residues in the CDR3. Trimming cost V 0 bases and J 4 bases; bases outside gene matches: 3. CDR1 is MNHEY and CDR2 is SMNVEV in the germline V gene (reference sequence). CDR3 sequence reads: CASSLSRGQGATEAFF. In nucleotides, the CDR3 is TGTGCCAGCAGTTTATCGCGGGGACAGGGGGCCACTGAAGCTTTCTTT.

The V call is TRBV2, the J call TRBJ1-1; D unresolved. CDR1 and CDR2 (germline): SNHLY, FYNNEI. This CDR3 is 14 amino acids long. The germline V and J ends were trimmed by 8 bases and 0 bases, with 13 bases remaining between them. The CDR3 protein is CASLIAHMNTEAFF. In nucleotides, the CDR3 is TGTGCCAGCTTGATAGCCCACATGAACACTGAAGCTTTCTTT.

V is TRBV6-5 and J is TRBJ1-6; TRBD1 matches 10 bases. Germline V gene data show CDR1 as MNHEY and CDR2 as SVGAGI. The CDR3 totals 15 residues. V lost 10 bases to trimming and J lost 10 bases; unmatched junction nucleotides: 13. The CDR3 bases are TGTGCCACCGGCCCTTTTGGGACAGGGGACTCACCCCTCCACTTT. Amino acid sequence: CATGPFGTGDSPLHF.